The rows below give T cell receptor beta chains drawn from one sample of a study of blood T cell repertoires in COVID-19. Method: immunoSEQ multiplex PCR; TCRdb's copy keeps in-frame clones and lacks some. The sample shows approximately 300,000 clones, 75% to 90% of them seen only once. The sample consisted of PBMCs or T cells enriched from blood (not recorded which). The source of these receptors is a man aged 60-69 years who had recovered from COVID-19. Both conserved end residues are part of each CDR3. Fields, in order: D gene, V gene, clone size, J gene, CDR3 protein, CDR3 DNA. A D gene is named only where the DNA matches it firmly. A clone size is listed for some rows: how often the clone was seen (once, few, many), or a class if it is expanded.

.	TRBV11-2	.	TRBJ2-1	CASSPRGGLSSYNEQFF	TGTGCCAGCAGCCCCCGGGGTGGACTGAGCTCCTACAATGAGCAGTTCTTC
.	TRBV9	.	TRBJ2-3	CASSGDLPDTQYF	TGTGCCAGCAGCGGGGACTTGCCGGATACGCAGTATTTT
TRBD1	TRBV7-8	.	TRBJ1-1	CASSSRTGADTEAFF	TGTGCCAGCAGCTCACGGACAGGGGCGGACACTGAAGCTTTCTTT
.	TRBV21-1	.	TRBJ2-7	CASSKAPNKGLAGSSSYEQYF	TGTGCCAGCAGCAAAGCGCCCAATAAAGGACTAGCGGGTTCGAGCTCCTACGAGCAGTACTTC
.	TRBV6-2/TRBV6-3	.	TRBJ2-7	CASSSTGFYEQYF	TGTGCCAGCAGTTCTACAGGGTTCTACGAGCAGTACTTC
.	TRBV28	once	TRBJ1-1	CASSWEARGAFF	TGTGCCAGCAGTTGGGAGGCTCGGGGGGCTTTCTTT
TRBD2	TRBV5-1	.	TRBJ2-3	CASSFFGRPTDTQYF	TGCGCCAGCAGCTTTTTCGGGAGGCCCACAGATACGCAGTATTTT
TRBD1	TRBV3-1/TRBV3-2	once	TRBJ2-6	CASSVTGTGSSGANVLTF	TGTGCCAGCAGCGTAACCGGGACAGGGTCTTCTGGGGCCAACGTCCTGACTTTC
.	TRBV2	.	TRBJ2-7	CASSVPPGSYEQYF	TGTGCCAGCAGTGTCCCCCCGGGTTCCTACGAGCAGTACTTC
TRBD1	TRBV7-3	.	TRBJ1-3	CATARGGQGAGNTIYF	TGTGCCACTGCGAGGGGTGGGCAGGGGGCTGGAAACACCATATATTTT
TRBD1	TRBV10-1	.	TRBJ2-2	CASTLPGPDRGGTGELFF	TGCGCCAGCACTCTCCCGGGCCCTGACAGGGGGGGTACCGGGGAGCTGTTTTTT
.	TRBV5-5	.	TRBJ2-3	CASSLGPTDTQYF	TGTGCCAGCAGTCTAGGTCCCACAGATACGCAGTATTTT
.	TRBV2	once	TRBJ1-6	CASSEHGRDVPLHF	TGTGCCAGCAGTGAACATGGCAGGGATGTACCCCTCCACTTT
.	TRBV2	.	TRBJ2-1	CASSPRSYNEQFF	TGTGCCAGCAGTCCCCGGTCCTACAATGAGCAGTTCTTC
.	TRBV7-8	.	TRBJ1-2	CASSLNSPYGYTF	TGTGCCAGCAGCTTAAACAGTCCCTATGGCTACACCTTC
TRBD2	TRBV10-2	.	TRBJ2-3	CASSESLGIEREIPTDTQYF	TGCGCCAGCAGTGAGTCCTTAGGGATAGAGCGGGAGATACCCACAGATACGCAGTATTTT
TRBD1	TRBV28	.	TRBJ1-6	CASSPGDSIQHLHF	TGTGCCAGCAGTCCGGGGGACAGCATCCAGCACCTCCACTTT
.	TRBV5-4	.	TRBJ1-1	CASSLDRSYTEAFF	TGTGCCAGCAGCTTGGACAGGTCCTACACTGAAGCTTTCTTT
.	TRBV11-2	.	TRBJ1-1	CASSSLKPMNTEAFF	TGTGCCAGCAGCTCACTCAAGCCTATGAACACTGAAGCTTTCTTT